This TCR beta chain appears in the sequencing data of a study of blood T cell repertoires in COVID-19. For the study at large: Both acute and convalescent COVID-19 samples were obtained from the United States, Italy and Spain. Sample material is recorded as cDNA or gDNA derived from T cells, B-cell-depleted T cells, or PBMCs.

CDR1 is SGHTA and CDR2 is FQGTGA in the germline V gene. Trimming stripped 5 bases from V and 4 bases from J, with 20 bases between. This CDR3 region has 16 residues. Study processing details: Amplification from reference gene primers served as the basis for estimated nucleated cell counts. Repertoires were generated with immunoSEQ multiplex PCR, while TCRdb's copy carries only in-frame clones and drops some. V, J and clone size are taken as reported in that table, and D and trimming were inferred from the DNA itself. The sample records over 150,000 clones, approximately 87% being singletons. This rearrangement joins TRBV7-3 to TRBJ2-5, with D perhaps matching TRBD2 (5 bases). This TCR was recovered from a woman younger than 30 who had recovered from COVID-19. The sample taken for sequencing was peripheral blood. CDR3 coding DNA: TGTGCCAGCAGCGACCGGGGTCCGCAAACTGGAGAGACCCAGTACTTC. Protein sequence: CASSDRGPQTGETQYF.